Listed below are T cell receptor beta chains from one sample, sequenced in a study of T cells after posttransplantation cyclophosphamide. Generated by immunoSEQ multiplex PCR, the TCRdb table keeps only in-frame clones and is missing some. This sample has around 66,000 clones; about 94% occur once, and the top ten carry about 3%. The sample consisted of PBMCs. These TCRs come from a woman under 40 in good health and a related stem cell transplant donor. The CDR3 runs from the conserved cysteine through the conserved F or W. D genes are given only for firm matches. Where a row states a size, it is once, few, many or the class of an expanded clone; other rows omit it.

D	J	size	V	CDR3	DNA
TRBD2	TRBJ2-5	NA	TRBV9	CASSPGGGGKETQYF	TGTGCCAGCAGTCCTGGCGGGGGAGGTAAAGAGACCCAGTACTTC
TRBD1	TRBJ1-1	NA	TRBV4-2	CASSLDRVGLAFF	TGTGCCAGCAGCCTTGACAGGGTTGGTCTAGCTTTCTTT
TRBD1	TRBJ1-1	NA	TRBV27	CASRQGAKAFF	TGTGCCAGCAGGCAGGGGGCTAAAGCTTTCTTT
TRBD1	TRBJ2-5	NA	TRBV30	CAWSVGTGGGETQYF	TGTGCCTGGAGTGTCGGGACAGGGGGTGGAGAGACCCAGTACTTC
NA	TRBJ1-2	NA	TRBV19	CASRGERGGYTF	TGTGCCAGTCGGGGCGAGCGTGGGGGCTACACCTTC
NA	TRBJ2-3	NA	TRBV4-3	CASSLNPGRSTDTQYF	TGCGCCAGCAGCCTCAACCCGGGGCGGAGCACAGATACGCAGTATTTT
NA	TRBJ2-7	NA	TRBV7-2	CASRPAGGLHEQYF	TGTGCCAGCAGGCCCGCCGGGGGGCTGCACGAGCAGTACTTC
NA	TRBJ1-2	NA	TRBV7-2	CASSLSGRLIYGYTF	TGTGCCAGCAGCTTATCGGGACGCCTCATCTATGGCTACACCTTC
NA	TRBJ1-4	NA	TRBV11-2	CASSAALHEKLFF	TGTGCCAGCAGCGCGGCCCTTCACGAAAAACTGTTTTTT
TRBD2	TRBJ2-5	NA	TRBV7-9	CASVRGSGMLQKETQYF	TGTGCCAGCGTGAGAGGGAGCGGGATGCTCCAAAAGGAGACCCAGTACTTC
NA	TRBJ2-7	NA	TRBV4-2	CASSQPGDEQYF	TGTGCCAGCAGCCAACCGGGAGACGAGCAGTACTTC
TRBD1	TRBJ1-2	NA	TRBV19	CASSRTGGKNYGYTF	TGTGCCAGTAGTCGGACAGGGGGGAAAAACTATGGCTACACCTTC
NA	TRBJ1-6	NA	TRBV11-2	CASSSSGTVNSPLHF	TGTGCCAGCAGCTCTTCTGGGACGGTGAATTCACCCCTCCACTTT
TRBD2	TRBJ2-7	once	TRBV15	CATSRDLAGGTYEQYF	TGTGCCACCAGCAGAGATTTGGCGGGAGGGACATACGAGCAGTACTTC
TRBD2	TRBJ2-5	NA	TRBV5-1	CASSLAPSGAQETQYF	TGCGCCAGCAGCTTGGCGCCTAGCGGGGCTCAAGAGACCCAGTACTTC
NA	TRBJ1-1	NA	TRBV18	CASSPSTHRVGAFF	TGTGCCAGCTCACCGTCCACTCACAGGGTCGGAGCTTTCTTT
NA	TRBJ1-5	NA	TRBV6-4	CASSFWGEVVNQPQHF	TGTGCCAGCAGTTTTTGGGGAGAAGTGGTCAATCAGCCCCAGCATTTT
TRBD2	TRBJ2-7	NA	TRBV11-2	CASSPPVIGGASHEQYF	TGTGCCAGCAGCCCCCCAGTTATCGGGGGGGCCAGCCACGAGCAGTACTTC
NA	TRBJ1-2	NA	TRBV2	CASSDSRTANGYTF	TGTGCCAGCAGTGACTCCCGGACAGCGAATGGCTACACCTTC
NA	TRBJ1-1	NA	TRBV30	CAWNIRGLNTEAFF	TGTGCCTGGAATATTAGGGGCCTGAACACTGAAGCTTTCTTT
NA	TRBJ1-1	NA	TRBV5-4	CASSLGGVRGFTEAFF	TGTGCCAGCAGCTTGGGGGGTGTCAGGGGCTTCACTGAAGCTTTCTTT
NA	TRBJ1-1	once	TRBV10-3	CAIRPDSSDNTEAFF	TGTGCCATCAGGCCGGACAGTAGTGATAACACTGAAGCTTTCTTT
NA	TRBJ2-1	NA	TRBV7-2	CASGSYNEQFF	TGTGCCAGCGGAAGTTACAATGAGCAGTTCTTC
NA	TRBJ1-1	NA	TRBV6-1	CASSDLRRAGTGVTEAFF	TGTGCCAGCAGTGACCTCAGGAGGGCAGGTACGGGAGTCACTGAAGCTTTCTTT
TRBD1	TRBJ1-1	NA	TRBV5-1	CASRTDRGRTEAFF	TGCGCCAGCAGGACGGACAGGGGGAGAACTGAAGCTTTCTTT
TRBD1	TRBJ1-5	NA	TRBV10-3	CAIGDSYQPQHF	TGTGCCATCGGGGACAGCTATCAGCCCCAGCATTTT
TRBD2	TRBJ2-1	NA	TRBV7-2	CASSLRGRGEYNEQFF	TGTGCCAGCAGCCTTAGAGGGCGGGGGGAATACAATGAGCAGTTCTTC
NA	TRBJ1-5	NA	TRBV6-6	CASRATRGGNQPQHF	TGTGCCAGCAGAGCCACCCGTGGTGGCAATCAGCCCCAGCATTTT
NA	TRBJ2-1	NA	TRBV4-1	CASSQGPLDNEQFF	TGCGCCAGCAGCCAAGGCCCTTTGGACAATGAGCAGTTCTTC
TRBD2	TRBJ2-1	NA	TRBV5-8	CASRGGTVNEQFF	TGTGCCAGCAGGGGGGGGACCGTCAATGAGCAGTTCTTC
TRBD1	TRBJ1-2	NA	TRBV27	CASSGTGGGYGYTF	TGTGCCAGCAGCGGGACAGGGGGCGGGTATGGCTACACCTTC
NA	TRBJ1-1	NA	TRBV20-1	CSAGGTEAFF	TGCAGTGCTGGCGGGACAGAAGCTTTCTTT
TRBD1	TRBJ1-1	many	TRBV5-1	CASSLEGTGTTEAFF	TGCGCCAGCAGCTTGGAAGGGACAGGGACCACTGAAGCTTTCTTT
NA	TRBJ1-2	NA	TRBV11-2	CASSLLWGTYGYTF	TGTGCCAGCAGCTTACTCTGGGGGACTTATGGCTACACCTTC
NA	TRBJ1-3	NA	TRBV20-1	CSARVGNTIYF	TGCAGTGCTAGAGTGGGAAACACCATATATTTT
TRBD2	TRBJ2-1	NA	TRBV5-1	CASSSQLAGAKNEQFF	TGCGCCAGCAGCTCTCAACTAGCGGGGGCTAAGAATGAGCAGTTCTTC
NA	TRBJ1-1	NA	TRBV30	CAWSVQANTEAFF	TGTGCCTGGAGTGTACAGGCGAACACTGAAGCTTTCTTT
NA	TRBJ1-5	NA	TRBV5-6	CASSWRGNNQPQHF	TGTGCCAGCAGTTGGCGGGGTAACAATCAGCCCCAGCATTTT
TRBD1	TRBJ2-3	NA	TRBV25-1	CASRATGTGGTDTQYF	TGTGCCAGCAGAGCTACCGGGACAGGGGGCACAGATACGCAGTATTTT
NA	TRBJ2-2	NA	TRBV5-1	CASSWASRGAGELFF	TGCGCCAGCAGCTGGGCCTCTCGAGGAGCTGGGGAGCTGTTTTTT
TRBD1	TRBJ2-7	few	TRBV6-1	CASSPRDRRDTEQYF	TGTGCCAGCAGTCCCCGGGACAGACGGGATACAGAGCAGTACTTC
NA	TRBJ2-1	once	TRBV4-3	CASSQVDGGLNEQFF	TGCGCCAGCAGCCAAGTGGACGGGGGGCTAAATGAGCAGTTCTTC
TRBD1	TRBJ2-7	NA	TRBV19	CASSPGTGYSYEQYF	TGTGCCAGTAGTCCGGGGACAGGGTATTCCTACGAGCAGTACTTC
NA	TRBJ1-6	NA	TRBV2	CASMGPSPGSPLHF	TGTGCCAGCATGGGGCCCAGTCCCGGTTCACCCCTCCACTTT
NA	TRBJ1-2	NA	TRBV4-1	CASSQSYRDINYGYTF	TGCGCCAGCAGCCAGTCTTATCGGGACATTAACTATGGCTACACCTTC
NA	TRBJ1-4	once	TRBV7-5	CARSLARQGGEKLFF	TGTGCCAGAAGCTTAGCGAGACAGGGGGGTGAAAAACTGTTTTTT
NA	TRBJ2-5	NA	TRBV11-2	CASSLVGGGRETQYF	TGTGCCAGCAGCTTAGTTGGAGGGGGCCGGGAGACCCAGTACTTC
NA	TRBJ1-5	NA	TRBV2	CASSVTGSNSNQPQHF	TGTGCCAGCAGTGTAACGGGATCCAATAGCAATCAGCCCCAGCATTTT
NA	TRBJ1-2	once	TRBV5-6	CASSPRTDRVVGYTF	TGTGCCAGCAGCCCTCGGACAGACCGGGTTGTTGGCTACACCTTC
TRBD2	TRBJ2-1	NA	TRBV2	CASTSGLYNEQFF	TGTGCCAGCACTAGCGGCCTTTACAATGAGCAGTTCTTC
NA	TRBJ1-1	once	TRBV11-1	CASSPHQLNTEAFF	TGTGCCAGCAGCCCACACCAATTGAACACTGAAGCTTTCTTT
TRBD2	TRBJ2-1	NA	TRBV6-5	CASSPAGGGLNEQFF	TGTGCCAGCAGCCCCGCGGGGGGGGGCCTAAATGAGCAGTTCTTC
TRBD1	TRBJ2-1	NA	TRBV2	CASSEEQGAMDEQFF	TGTGCCAGCAGTGAAGAGCAGGGGGCTATGGATGAGCAGTTCTTC
TRBD1	TRBJ1-5	NA	TRBV29-1	CSARQGGNQPQHF	TGCAGCGCCCGACAGGGGGGAAATCAGCCCCAGCATTTT
NA	TRBJ1-4	few	TRBV27	CASSPSGVQVLFF	TGTGCCAGCAGTCCGTCAGGGGTCCAGGTACTGTTTTTT
NA	TRBJ2-7	NA	TRBV6-5	CASSYGRVVYEQYF	TGTGCCAGCAGTTACGGCAGGGTCGTCTACGAGCAGTACTTC
NA	TRBJ1-2	NA	TRBV5-8	CATGSRETYGYTF	TGTGCCACCGGATCACGAGAGACCTATGGCTACACCTTC